Listed below are T cell receptor beta chains from one sample, sequenced in a study of control samples from healthy donors and cancer patients. The method was immunoSEQ multiplex PCR; TCRdb's version includes in-frame clones alone and lacks a portion of them. In the table there are roughly 180,000 clones, around 95% of which are singletons. Sample: blood. The receptor source for this set is a woman aged 55-69 years in good health. CDR3s include the opening cysteine and the closing phenylalanine or tryptophan. Each record gives: CDR3 protein, CDR3 DNA, J gene, clone size, V gene, CDR3 length, D gene. D genes are given only for firm matches. Only part of the rows carry a size: once, few, many, or a class if the clone is expanded.

CDR3aa: CATSRDPGSGEKLFF
CDR3nt: TGTGCCACCAGCAGAGATCCGGGAAGTGGCGAAAAACTGTTTTTT
j_gene: TRBJ1-4
abundance: NA
v_gene: TRBV15
len: 15
d_gene: NA

CDR3aa: CASSAFGEGNYGYTF
CDR3nt: TGCGCCAGCAGTGCATTCGGGGAAGGAAACTATGGCTACACCTTC
j_gene: TRBJ1-2
abundance: NA
v_gene: TRBV10-1
len: 15
d_gene: NA

CDR3aa: CASSPQPGTGNTEAFF
CDR3nt: TGCGCCAGCAGCCCCCAACCCGGGACTGGGAACACTGAAGCTTTCTTT
j_gene: TRBJ1-1
abundance: NA
v_gene: TRBV5-1
len: 16
d_gene: NA

CDR3aa: CASSNGPKGRGTDTQYF
CDR3nt: TGTGCCAGCAGCAACGGGCCAAAGGGTAGGGGCACAGATACGCAGTATTTT
j_gene: TRBJ2-3
abundance: NA
v_gene: TRBV7-3
len: 17
d_gene: NA

CDR3aa: CAWSAGISNQPQHF
CDR3nt: TGTGCCTGGAGTGCGGGTATTAGCAATCAGCCCCAGCATTTT
j_gene: TRBJ1-5
abundance: NA
v_gene: TRBV30
len: 14
d_gene: NA

CDR3aa: CASSSGQVNTEAFF
CDR3nt: TGTGCCAGCAGTTCCGGACAGGTGAACACTGAAGCTTTCTTT
j_gene: TRBJ1-1
abundance: NA
v_gene: TRBV27
len: 14
d_gene: TRBD1

CDR3aa: CASSTQSQGNQPQHF
CDR3nt: TGTGCCAGTAGTACGCAATCACAGGGTAATCAGCCCCAGCATTTT
j_gene: TRBJ1-5
abundance: NA
v_gene: TRBV19
len: 15
d_gene: NA

CDR3aa: CASSLDSRGYTF
CDR3nt: TGTGCCAGCAGCTTAGATTCGAGGGGCTACACCTTC
j_gene: TRBJ1-2
abundance: NA
v_gene: TRBV7-2
len: 12
d_gene: NA

CDR3aa: CATSIGRDTYGYTF
CDR3nt: TGTGCCACCAGCATAGGTAGGGACACCTATGGCTACACCTTC
j_gene: TRBJ1-2
abundance: NA
v_gene: TRBV15
len: 14
d_gene: NA

CDR3aa: CASSLFSVRDRGSGNTIYF
CDR3nt: TGTGCCAGCAGCTTATTCTCCGTCCGGGACAGGGGATCTGGAAACACCATATATTTT
j_gene: TRBJ1-3
abundance: NA
v_gene: TRBV7-9
len: 19
d_gene: TRBD1

CDR3aa: CASRGGEWQPQHF
CDR3nt: TGTGCCAGCAGGGGGGGGGAATGGCAGCCCCAGCATTTT
j_gene: TRBJ1-5
abundance: NA
v_gene: TRBV6-5
len: 13
d_gene: NA

CDR3aa: CASMENPNEKLFF
CDR3nt: TGTGCCAGCATGGAGAACCCTAATGAAAAACTGTTTTTT
j_gene: TRBJ1-4
abundance: NA
v_gene: TRBV25-1
len: 13
d_gene: NA

CDR3aa: CASSLEGGQGYEKLFF
CDR3nt: TGCGCCAGCAGCTTGGAAGGGGGACAGGGGTATGAAAAACTGTTTTTT
j_gene: TRBJ1-4
abundance: NA
v_gene: TRBV5-1
len: 16
d_gene: TRBD1

CDR3aa: CASSLGQGEAFF
CDR3nt: TGTGCCAGCAGCTTAGGGCAGGGTGAAGCTTTCTTT
j_gene: TRBJ1-1
abundance: NA
v_gene: TRBV11-2
len: 12
d_gene: NA

CDR3aa: CASKDSNEKLFF
CDR3nt: TGTGCCAGCAAAGATTCTAATGAAAAACTGTTTTTT
j_gene: TRBJ1-4
abundance: NA
v_gene: TRBV12-3/TRBV12-4
len: 12
d_gene: NA

CDR3aa: CASISRGTTYNEQFF
CDR3nt: TGTGCCAGTATCTCCAGGGGCACGACCTACAATGAGCAGTTCTTC
j_gene: TRBJ2-1
abundance: NA
v_gene: TRBV19
len: 15
d_gene: NA

CDR3aa: CASIKVGSEQYF
CDR3nt: TGTGCCAGCATTAAGGTAGGGTCCGAGCAGTACTTC
j_gene: TRBJ2-7
abundance: NA
v_gene: TRBV2
len: 12
d_gene: NA

CDR3aa: CATSREDLTQYF
CDR3nt: TGTGCCACCAGCAGAGAGGACCTGACCCAGTACTTC
j_gene: TRBJ2-5
abundance: NA
v_gene: TRBV15
len: 12
d_gene: NA

CDR3aa: CAWSRGQGAFTDTQYF
CDR3nt: TGTGCCTGGAGCCGTGGACAGGGGGCTTTCACAGATACGCAGTATTTT
j_gene: TRBJ2-3
abundance: NA
v_gene: TRBV30
len: 16
d_gene: TRBD1

CDR3aa: CASRLAGVNTF
CDR3nt: TGTGCCAGCAGATTAGCAGGTGTCAACACCTTC
j_gene: TRBJ1-2
abundance: NA
v_gene: TRBV2
len: 11
d_gene: NA

CDR3aa: CASSGGQNTEAFF
CDR3nt: TGTGCCAGCTCAGGCGGGCAGAACACTGAAGCTTTCTTT
j_gene: TRBJ1-1
abundance: NA
v_gene: TRBV18
len: 13
d_gene: NA

CDR3aa: CASSYSSAGGGNTIYF
CDR3nt: TGTGCCAGCAGTTACTCGAGCGCAGGGGGGGGAAACACCATATATTTT
j_gene: TRBJ1-3
abundance: NA
v_gene: TRBV6-5
len: 16
d_gene: TRBD1

CDR3aa: CASSQDRYQPQHF
CDR3nt: TGTGCCAGCAGCCAGGACAGGTATCAGCCCCAGCATTTT
j_gene: TRBJ1-5
abundance: once
v_gene: TRBV4-2
len: 13
d_gene: TRBD1

CDR3aa: CASSATRAPEKLFF
CDR3nt: TGCGCCAGCAGCGCTACCCGGGCCCCGGAAAAACTGTTTTTT
j_gene: TRBJ1-4
abundance: once
v_gene: TRBV5-1
len: 14
d_gene: NA

CDR3aa: CASSLQEPGGAFF
CDR3nt: TGTGCCAGCAGCTTACAGGAGCCCGGTGGAGCTTTCTTT
j_gene: TRBJ1-1
abundance: NA
v_gene: TRBV7-3
len: 13
d_gene: NA

CDR3aa: CAWSKGQGYEQYF
CDR3nt: TGTGCCTGGAGTAAGGGACAGGGCTACGAGCAGTACTTC
j_gene: TRBJ2-7
abundance: NA
v_gene: TRBV30
len: 13
d_gene: TRBD1

CDR3aa: CASSLLNSPLHF
CDR3nt: TGTGCCAGCAGCCTATTGAATTCACCCCTCCACTTT
j_gene: TRBJ1-6
abundance: NA
v_gene: TRBV7-9
len: 12
d_gene: NA

CDR3aa: CASSEYLGYNTDTQYF
CDR3nt: TGCGCCAGCAGTGAGTACCTAGGGTATAACACAGATACGCAGTATTTT
j_gene: TRBJ2-3
abundance: once
v_gene: TRBV10-2
len: 16
d_gene: NA

CDR3aa: CASTQGRRGSPGYTF
CDR3nt: TGTGCCAGTACCCAAGGGCGCCGTGGCAGTCCTGGCTACACCTTC
j_gene: TRBJ1-2
abundance: NA
v_gene: TRBV19
len: 15
d_gene: NA

CDR3aa: CASSSILRGIKFYGYTF
CDR3nt: TGTGCCAGCAGTTCCATCTTGCGAGGGATCAAGTTCTATGGCTACACCTTC
j_gene: TRBJ1-2
abundance: once
v_gene: TRBV27
len: 17
d_gene: NA

CDR3aa: CASSQGTGTASSYEQYF
CDR3nt: TGCGCCAGCAGCCAAGGAACCGGGACCGCGAGCTCCTACGAGCAGTACTTC
j_gene: TRBJ2-7
abundance: NA
v_gene: TRBV4-1
len: 17
d_gene: NA

CDR3aa: CASSLSMAAISYNSPLHF
CDR3nt: TGTGCCAGCAGTTTATCGATGGCAGCGATCTCCTATAATTCACCCCTCCACTTT
j_gene: TRBJ1-6
abundance: NA
v_gene: TRBV27
len: 18
d_gene: NA

CDR3aa: CASSPGAGTRNQPQHF
CDR3nt: TGTGCCAGCAGTCCCGGGGCTGGGACCCGCAATCAGCCCCAGCATTTT
j_gene: TRBJ1-5
abundance: NA
v_gene: TRBV28
len: 16
d_gene: NA

CDR3aa: CASSERQGALGGYTF
CDR3nt: TGTGCCAGCAGTGAACGCCAGGGGGCTTTGGGTGGCTACACCTTC
j_gene: TRBJ1-2
abundance: NA
v_gene: TRBV2
len: 15
d_gene: TRBD1